This entry lists 29 T cell receptor beta chains sequenced from one sample in a study of blood T cell repertoires in COVID-19. Profiled with immunoSEQ multiplex PCR; TCRdb holds only in-frame clones, not every one. The sample consists of 200,000 to 300,000 clones, roughly 87% of them appearing once. Source material: PBMCs or T cells enriched from blood (not recorded which). All receptors come from a woman in her 30s with acute COVID-19.

V and J are TRBV19 and TRBJ2-1; TRBD2 matches at 11 bases. The germline V gene has CDR1 LNHDA and CDR2 SQIVND (reference sequence). Trimming cost V 10 bases and J 6 bases; bases outside gene matches: 8. The length of the CDR3 is 14 residues. CDR3 in amino acids: CATSGLAGLNEQFF. The CDR3 DNA reads TGTGCCACCAGCGGACTAGCGGGTCTCAATGAGCAGTTCTTC.

The J gene is TRBJ2-1, the V gene TRBV11-2; 8 bases align to TRBD2. CDR1 and CDR2 (germline): SGHAT, FQNNGV. J was trimmed by 4 bases and V by 5 bases; bases with no gene match: 10. CDR3 length: 16 residues. The CDR3 region has the DNA TGTGCCAGCAGCCTTGCCGGGACTAGGTTGTACAATGAGCAGTTCTTC. Encoded protein: CASSLAGTRLYNEQFF.

The chain uses TRBV12-3 or TRBV12-4 and TRBJ1-2; D is uncertain. Trimming pared 5 bases from V and 0 bases from J, leaving 7 bases between. The CDR3 length is 13 residues. In DNA, the CDR3 is TGTGCCAGCAGTAGTGCAGCTAACTATGGCTACACCTTC. It specifies CASSSAANYGYTF.

This clone was detected only once. V usage is TRBV27 and J usage is TRBJ2-1; tentative D call: TRBD2 (6 bases). Trimming stripped 6 bases from V and 8 bases from J, with 17 bases between. Germline V gene lookup returns CDR1 MNHEY and CDR2 SMNVEV (reference sequence). The CDR3 is 14 residues long. As DNA, the CDR3 is TGTGCCAGCAGCTGGGCTGGGAGGATGGATGAGCAGTTCTTC. Amino acid sequence: CASSWAGRMDEQFF.

V and J are TRBV7-8 and TRBJ2-2; 7 bases fit TRBD2. J gave up 7 bases and V 3 bases, and 5 bases lay outside the gene matches. The CDR3 runs to 14 residues. The germline gives CDR1 SGHVS, CDR2 FQNEAQ. CDR3 in amino acids: CASSFSGVVGELFF. CDR3 sequence (DNA): TGTGCCAGCAGCTTCAGCGGGGTGGTCGGGGAGCTGTTTTTT.

This rearrangement joins TRBV27 to TRBJ1-2; D may be TRBD1 (6 bases). The germline V and J ends were trimmed by 3 bases and 4 bases, with 12 bases remaining between them. Germline CDR1 reads MNHEY; CDR2 reads SMNVEV (reference sequence). This CDR3 region has 14 residues. CDR3: CASSFKPGAYGYTF. CDR3 bases: TGTGCCAGCAGTTTCAAGCCAGGGGCCTATGGCTACACCTTC.

V usage is TRBV6-5 and J usage is TRBJ1-2; D not resolved. There are 13 residues in the CDR3. V was pared by 6 bases and J by 3 bases, with 11 bases between. Germline V gene lookup returns CDR1 MNHEY and CDR2 SVGAGI. The CDR3 loop is CASSPAEDYGYTF. The CDR3, as DNA: TGTGCCAGCAGCCCAGCGGAGGACTATGGCTACACCTTC.

The chain is built from TRBV3-1 (or the pseudogene TRBV3-2) and TRBJ2-5, with D perhaps TRBD2 (5 bases). CDR1 LGHDT and CDR2 YNNKEL come from the germline V gene (reference sequence). V dropped 10 bases and J dropped 5 bases, with 14 bases sitting between them. This CDR3 region has 12 residues. The CDR3 is CATWTLWETQYF. The CDR3 DNA follows: TGTGCCACCTGGACTCTCTGGGAGACCCAGTACTTC.

Concerning this clone itself: This specimen includes other DNA sequences encoding the same CDR3. The chain links TRBV5-1 to TRBJ2-3; possibly TRBD2 for D (6 bases). The V end was cut by 1 base, the J end by 0 bases, with 9 bases between. From germline, CDR1 is SGHRS and CDR2 YFSETQ. The CDR3 extends over 15 amino acids. The CDR3 is CASSLSGVSTDTQYF. As DNA, the CDR3 is TGCGCCAGCAGCTTGTCGGGGGTGAGCACAGATACGCAGTATTTT.

The gene calls are TRBV18 and TRBJ1-3; TRBD1 matches at 8 bases. The CDR3 covers 14 residues. The V segment lost 5 bases and the J segment 9 bases; nucleotides outside the gene matches: 9. Looked up from germline, CDR1 is KGHSH and CDR2 is LQKENI. This CDR3 reads CASSSQGAEGTIYF. In DNA, the CDR3 is TGTGCCAGCTCATCCCAGGGGGCTGAAGGCACCATATATTTT. Full variable domain (rest looked up from reference TRBV18 and TRBJ1-3): NAGVMQNPRHLVRRRGQEARLRCSPMKGHSHVYWYRQLPEEGLKFMVYLQKENIIDESGMPKERFSAEFPKEGPSILRIQQVVRGDSAAYFCASSSQGAEGTIYFGEGSWLTVV.

The table lists this clone with a count of one. The junction and the germline gene differ at one end; a read error may be behind it. The gene calls are TRBV5-6 and TRBJ1-6, with D possibly TRBD1 on 5 matching bases. Germline V gene sequence: CDR1 SGHDT, CDR2 YYEEEE. CDR3 length equals 16 residues. CDR3 sequence (DNA): TGTGCCAGCAGCCCCCTTGTTGGAGTGGGAAGGGGCCTTTGGGTTTTC. Its translation: CASSPLVGVGRGLWVF.

The V call is TRBV2, the J call TRBJ1-1; 8 positions match TRBD1. Germline V gene lookup returns CDR1 SNHLY and CDR2 FYNNEI. J gave up 5 bases and V 2 bases, and 4 bases lay outside the gene matches. The CDR3 totals 14 residues. CDR3 DNA: TGTGCCAGCAGTGAAACAGGGGGTTTAACTGAAGCTTTCTTT. Translation: CASSETGGLTEAFF.

V gene TRBV27 combines with J gene TRBJ1-2, with D hard to call. V was shortened by 5 bases and J by 4 bases, with 20 bases between the two germline ends. The CDR3 has 16 amino acids. CDR1 is MNHEY, CDR2 SMNVEV, per germline (reference sequence). This CDR3 is CASSRKPYTVPYGYTF. Here the CDR3 DNA reads TGTGCCAGCAGTCGGAAGCCTTACACAGTACCCTATGGCTACACCTTC.

The chain is built from TRBV7-2 and TRBJ2-5; D is uncertain. With 0 bases removed from V and 10 bases from J, the gap between germline ends came to 21 bases. Germline CDR1 and CDR2: SGHTA and FQGNSA. The CDR3 contains 16 residues. The CDR3: CASSLASGLRSPCQYF. The CDR3 DNA follows: TGTGCCAGCAGCTTAGCTTCCGGTTTGAGGTCTCCCTGCCAGTACTTC.

The rearrangement links TRBV7-2 to TRBJ2-5; perhaps TRBD1 as D (6 bases). V was clipped by 1 base and J by 7 bases, with 13 bases between them. The CDR3 extends over 14 amino acids. Germline CDR1 is SGHTA and CDR2 is FQGNSA. The CDR3 nucleotides are TGTGCCAGCAGCTTAGACAGGGATGAGGGGACCCAGTACTTC. Residues: CASSLDRDEGTQYF.

V gene TRBV4-1 combines with J gene TRBJ1-5; D is perhaps TRBD1 (5 bases). Germline V lookup: CDR1 MGHRA, CDR2 YSYEKL. The CDR3 covers 17 residues. Trimming pared 0 bases from V and 3 bases from J, leaving 15 bases between. Written as DNA, the CDR3 is TGCGCCAGCAGCCAAGATTGGGTAGGGACTCTCAATCAGCCCCAGCATTTT. This codes for CASSQDWVGTLNQPQHF.

The chain carries TRBV27 and TRBJ1-1, with 7 bases lining up with TRBD1. The trim removed 3 bases at V and 5 bases at J, leaving 6 bases unmatched. CDR3 length: 14 amino acids. CDR1 is MNHEY, CDR2 SMNVEV, per germline (reference sequence). The CDR3 coding sequence is TGTGCCAGCAGTTTGTTTCAGGGGGGAACTGAAGCTTTCTTT. Its translation is CASSLFQGGTEAFF.

The genes are TRBV4-3 and TRBJ2-3; 8 bases fit TRBD2. Looked up from germline, CDR1 is LGHNA and CDR2 is YSLEER. There are 15 residues in the CDR3. V dropped 3 bases and J dropped 6; count of bases not matched to a gene: 8. CDR3 sequence (DNA): TGCGCCAGCAGCCATCCCTCGGGGGGGAGGGATACGCAGTATTTT. Translation gives CASSHPSGGRDTQYF.

The gene calls are TRBV19 and TRBJ1-1, with 8 bases that match TRBD1. The CDR3 has 16 residues. V lost 3 bases to trimming and J lost 1 base; unmatched junction nucleotides: 7. Germline lookup yields CDR1 LNHDA and CDR2 SQIVND (reference sequence). Here the CDR3 DNA reads TGTGCCAGTAGTATGAGAGGACAGGGAGCGAACACTGAAGCTTTCTTT. This sequence encodes CASSMRGQGANTEAFF.

The rearrangement links TRBV19 to TRBJ1-1, with 7 bases that match TRBD1. The trim removed 7 bases at V and 1 base at J, leaving 6 bases unmatched. The CDR3 contains 14 residues. Per germline, CDR1 LNHDA and CDR2 SQIVND (reference sequence). The CDR3 sequence: CASKIGGENTEAFF. CDR3 nucleotide sequence: TGTGCCAGTAAAATAGGGGGCGAGAACACTGAAGCTTTCTTT.

This chain connects TRBV2 to TRBJ2-1; 8 bases match TRBD1. Germline loops: CDR1 SNHLY, CDR2 FYNNEI. CDR3 length equals 15 residues. The trim removed 7 bases at V and 5 bases at J, leaving 10 bases unmatched. CDR3 in DNA: TGTGCCAGCAATCTCGACAGGGGATATAACAATGAGCAGTTCTTC. Translated, it gives CASNLDRGYNNEQFF.

The gene calls are TRBV6-5 and TRBJ2-1; 9 bases line up with TRBD2. CDR3 length: 15 amino acids. Trimming at V came to 3 bases and at J to 8 bases, leaving 8 bases not matched to a gene. The germline gives CDR1 MNHEY, CDR2 SVGAGI. The CDR3 DNA sequence: TGTGCCAGCAGTTATGGCGGGGGGGAGGGGTATGAGCAGTTCTTC. Translating gives CASSYGGGEGYEQFF.

CDR3 protein: CASSLATGDTEAFF. The CDR3 nucleotides are TGTGCCAGCAGTTTAGCCACAGGGGACACTGAAGCTTTCTTT. This sequence joins TRBV27 and TRBJ1-1; 7 bases match TRBD1. Looked up from germline, CDR1 is MNHEY and CDR2 is SMNVEV (reference sequence). V dropped 2 bases and J dropped 3; count of bases not matched to a gene: 3. CDR3 length equals 14 residues.

The chain links TRBV3-1 (or the pseudogene TRBV3-2) to TRBJ1-1, with D possibly matching TRBD1 (6 bases). The CDR3 is 14 amino acids. The germline V and J ends were trimmed by 3 bases and 1 base, with 9 bases remaining between them. Germline CDR1 reads LGHDT; CDR2 reads YNNKEL (reference sequence). DNA of the CDR3: TGTGCCAGCAGCCAGGGGGCCGCGAACACTGAAGCTTTCTTT. Its translation is CASSQGAANTEAFF.

V is TRBV30 and J is TRBJ1-5; 11 positions agree with TRBD1. CDR1 and CDR2 from the germline V gene are GTSNPN and SVGIG (reference sequence). The CDR3 has 14 residues. V shed 8 bases and J 2 bases; nucleotides not matched to a gene: 5. Written as DNA, the CDR3 is TGTGCCGGACAGGGGGCAGGCGGCAATCAGCCCCAGCATTTT. Encoded protein: CAGQGAGGNQPQHF.

This chain joins TRBV30 and TRBJ2-5; 7 bases match TRBD2. Germline V lookup: CDR1 GTSNPN, CDR2 SVGIG (reference sequence). V gave up 3 bases and J gave up 12 bases; unmatched junction bases: 10. CDR3 size: 12 residues. CDR3 DNA sequence: TGTGCCTGGAGCGGGGGGATAGCGGCGGAGTACTTC. This codes for CAWSGGIAAEYF.

This clone came up once. The V call is TRBV29-1, the J call TRBJ2-7; D is uncertain. V shed 3 bases and J shed 4 bases, with 7 bases lying between them. Germline values: CDR1 SQVTM, CDR2 ANQGSEA. This CDR3 is built from 11 residues. The DNA of the CDR3 is TGCAGCGTTGAGGTGGCTTACGAGCAGTACTTC. Its protein product is CSVEVAYEQYF.

V gene TRBV6-5 combines with J gene TRBJ2-7; perhaps TRBD1 as D (6 bases). This CDR3 comprises 15 residues. Trimming left V 6 bases short and J 6 bases short, with 21 bases between. CDR1 and CDR2 (germline): MNHEY, SVGAGI. The CDR3 here is CASSQRQARDREQYF. In DNA, the CDR3 is TGTGCCAGCAGCCAAAGACAGGCCCGGGACCGCGAGCAGTACTTC.

The chain has TRBV4-1 and TRBJ1-2, with TRBD1 matching 8 bases. The CDR3 has 18 residues. The V gene's germline CDR1 is MGHRA and CDR2 YSYEKL. Losses at the gene ends were 3 bases for V and 8 bases for J; bases not matched to a gene: 20. CDR3 sequence reads: CASSHKIRQGSLRRGYTF. The DNA of the CDR3 is TGCGCCAGCAGCCATAAGATCCGACAGGGGTCCCTGAGGCGCGGCTACACCTTC.